These 25 T cell receptor beta chains came from one sample sequenced in a study of PD-1 blockade in classical Hodgkin lymphoma. Some clones are missing from TCRdb's copy, which holds only in-frame ones; the method was immunoSEQ multiplex PCR. Among under 30,000 clones listed, roughly nine tenths were seen once. Time point specified: newly diagnosed, previously untreated cHL patient sample. Sequenced input: peripheral blood mononuclear cells (PBMCs). The origin of the receptors is a human donor with classical Hodgkin lymphoma.

The chain carries TRBV6-1 and TRBJ2-1; the D call may be TRBD1 or TRBD2 (6 bases each). V was shortened by 6 bases and J by 0 bases, with 12 bases between the two germline ends. The CDR3 length is 15 residues. The germline gives CDR1 MNHNS, CDR2 SASEGT. CDR3 DNA sequence: TGTGCCAGCAGGGGGGGCCGCAGCTCCTACAATGAGCAGTTCTTC. It specifies CASRGGRSSYNEQFF.

The chain is built from TRBV6-6 and TRBJ2-4; 8 nucleotides line up with TRBD1. Germline V gives CDR1 MNHNY, CDR2 SVGAGI (reference sequence). The CDR3 length is 14 residues. V lost 3 bases to trimming and J lost 5 bases; unmatched junction nucleotides: 3. The CDR3 nucleotides read TGTGCCAGCAGTTATGGACAGGGAGAAAACATTCAGTACTTC. Its protein is CASSYGQGENIQYF.

The chain links TRBV10-3 to TRBJ1-5; TRBD1 aligns across 8 bases. V lost 6 bases, J lost 6 bases, and 7 bases stayed unmatched. The length of the CDR3 is 14 residues. The germline CDR1 and CDR2 sequences are ENHRY and SYGVKD. CDR3 bases: TGTGCCATCAGCGAGGACAGGGACTCTCAGCCCCAGCATTTT. Its translation is CAISEDRDSQPQHF.

V is TRBV6-5 and J is TRBJ2-7; 11 bases are a match to TRBD2. Germline V lookup: CDR1 MNHEY, CDR2 SVGAGI. J was trimmed by 2 bases and V by 3 bases; bases with no gene match: 3. This CDR3 spans 15 amino acids. The CDR3 DNA follows: TGTGCCAGCAGTTATAGCGGGAGGGCCCCCTACGAGCAGTACTTC. This encodes CASSYSGRAPYEQYF.

The V and J genes are TRBV5-4 and TRBJ1-2; D gene uncertain. Trimming cost V 0 bases and J 1 base, with 7 bases left between them. This CDR3 has 14 residues. Germline V gives CDR1 SGHNT, CDR2 YYREEE (reference sequence). CDR3 coding DNA: TGTGCCAGCAGCTTGGAGCCCAGTAACTATGGCTACACCTTC. This translates into CASSLEPSNYGYTF.

CDR3 DNA sequence: TGTGCCAGCAGCTTAAACGCAGGCTACAATGAGCAGTTCTTC. The encoded protein is CASSLNAGYNEQFF. The chain couples TRBV7-9 to TRBJ2-1; D not resolved. The germline CDR1 and CDR2 sequences are SEHNR and FQNEAQ (reference sequence). Deletions cut 2 bases from V and 3 bases from J, with 8 bases between. This CDR3 comprises 14 residues.

The V call is TRBV28, the J call TRBJ2-7; TRBD1 matches 10 bases. Losses at the gene ends were 6 bases for V and 9 bases for J; bases not matched to a gene: 11. The germline V gene has CDR1 MDHEN and CDR2 SYDVKM. The CDR3 extends over 14 amino acids. The CDR3 DNA follows: TGTGCCAGCAGGCTCCGGGACAGGGGATCCACGCAGTACTTC. This gives the protein CASRLRDRGSTQYF.

The rearrangement links TRBV6-1 to TRBJ1-2; the match to TRBD1 covers 10 bases. The CDR3 length is 13 residues. The ends lost 6 bases at V and 10 bases at J; junction bases unmatched: 8. Germline CDR1 and CDR2: MNHNS and SASEGT. CDR3 amino acids: CASSELDRGLYTF. As DNA, the CDR3 is TGTGCCAGCAGCGAGTTAGACAGGGGGCTCTACACCTTC.

The V gene is TRBV5-6, the J gene TRBJ2-3; D is unresolved. Per germline, CDR1 SGHDT and CDR2 YYEEEE. V was cut by 0 bases and J by 1 base, with 3 bases left in between. CDR3 length equals 13 residues. Here the CDR3 DNA reads TGTGCCAGCAGCTTGGTCGGCACAGATACGCAGTATTTT. Its translation: CASSLVGTDTQYF.

This sequence joins TRBV28 and TRBJ1-1; D uncertain. Between the trimmed V and J ends, which lost 6 bases and 0 bases, there was a span of 11 bases. The CDR3 sequence is 14 residues long. Germline assignment: CDR1 MDHEN and CDR2 SYDVKM. The DNA of the CDR3 is TGTGCCAGCAGAGTCCCGGGGATGAACACTGAAGCTTTCTTT. It specifies CASRVPGMNTEAFF.

This chain uses TRBV5-1 with TRBJ1-3, with D possibly matching TRBD1 (5 bases). Trimming took off 0 bases at V and 4 bases at J, with 17 bases between the two ends. CDR1 is SGHRS, CDR2 YFSETQ, per germline. The CDR3 totals 17 residues. The CDR3 protein is CASSLAEGPGIGNTIYF. The DNA for the CDR3 is TGCGCCAGCAGCTTGGCCGAGGGACCGGGTATAGGAAACACCATATATTTT. Filled out from reference TRBV5-1 and TRBJ1-3, the complete variable domain reads KAGVTQTPRYLIKTRGQQVTLSCSPISGHRSVSWYQQTPGQGLQFLFEYFSETQRNKGNFPGRFSGRQFSNSRSEMNVSTLELGDSALYLCASSLAEGPGIGNTIYFGEGSWLTVV.

This clone was seen a single time. This rearrangement joins TRBV5-6 to TRBJ2-3; perhaps TRBD2 as D (6 bases). V lost 3 bases and J lost 0, with 14 bases in between. CDR1 and CDR2 from the germline V gene are SGHDT and YYEEEE. The CDR3 is 16 amino acids. The CDR3 coding sequence is TGTGCCAGCAGCTCCGGACTAACTACAAGCACAGATACGCAGTATTTT. Its translation is CASSSGLTTSTDTQYF.

Worth noting for this clone: A read error may account for a junction end that differs from germline. The chain is built from TRBV5-6 and TRBJ1-2; 8 nucleotides agree with TRBD1. CDR1 and CDR2 from the germline V gene are SGHDT and YYEEEE. The CDR3 covers 12 residues. CDR3 sequence: CASSTGTGARGF. The CDR3 DNA reads as TGTGCCAGCAGCACAGGGACAGGTGCGAGAGGTTTC.

The chain is built from TRBV10-1 and TRBJ2-1; 8 nucleotides agree with TRBD2. CDR3 size: 14 residues. The V and J ends lost 3 bases and 5 bases, in that order; junction bases with no gene match: 3. Germline V lookup: CDR1 WNHNN, CDR2 SYGVQD (reference sequence). CDR3 DNA sequence: TGCGCCAGCAGTGAAAGTAGCGGGAACAATGAGCAGTTCTTC. As protein: CASSESSGNNEQFF.

The chain couples TRBV28 to TRBJ2-5, with D hard to call. The CDR3 is 12 amino acids. CDR1 and CDR2 (germline): MDHEN, SYDVKM. The V and J ends lost 7 bases and 3 bases respectively, with 9 bases between them. The CDR3 nucleotides are TGTGCCAGCAAAACGGTGAAAGAGACCCAGTACTTC. Translation gives CASKTVKETQYF.

The rearrangement links TRBV5-4 to TRBJ2-7; D possibly corresponds to TRBD2 (7 bases). This CDR3 is built from 13 residues. CDR1 and CDR2 (germline): SGHNT, YYREEE (reference sequence). Between the trimmed V and J ends, which lost 1 base and 6 bases, there was a span of 11 bases. CDR3 sequence: CASSLRGAGEQYF. CDR3 coding DNA: TGTGCCAGCAGCTTGCGGGGGGCGGGCGAGCAGTACTTC.

This chain joins TRBV19 and TRBJ2-5; 11 nucleotides line up with TRBD2. V dropped 4 bases and J dropped 4; count of bases not matched to a gene: 5. This CDR3 is 15 amino acids long. The germline V gene has CDR1 LNHDA and CDR2 SQIVND (reference sequence). CDR3 bases: TGTGCCAGTAGTAAAGGGACTAGCGGAGGAGAGACCCAGTACTTC. It codes for CASSKGTSGGETQYF.

The chain has TRBV7-9 and TRBJ2-7; D ambiguous. The germline V and J ends were trimmed by 6 bases and 3 bases, with 18 bases remaining between them. The V gene's germline CDR1 is SEHNR and CDR2 FQNEAQ (reference sequence). The CDR3 has 15 residues. CDR3 nucleotides: TGTGCCAGCAGAACAGACACCCCGATTCGCTACGAGCAGTACTTC. Its translation is CASRTDTPIRYEQYF.

The chain uses TRBV7-9 and TRBJ2-1; D perhaps matches TRBD2 (5 bases). CDR1 SEHNR and CDR2 FQNEAQ come from the germline V gene (reference sequence). The CDR3 is made up of 14 amino acids. V lost 3 bases and J lost 6, with 12 bases in between. The CDR3 DNA is TGTGCCAGCAGCTTCCTCCCGGGGAGCAATGAGCAGTTCTTC. Translated, it gives CASSFLPGSNEQFF.

The chain couples TRBV28 to TRBJ1-2; D gene unclear. Germline assignment: CDR1 MDHEN and CDR2 SYDVKM. The CDR3 runs 13 residues. V shed 6 bases and J shed 7 bases, with 15 bases lying between them. The CDR3 here is CASSPAGPLGYTF. The CDR3 DNA reads as TGTGCCAGCAGCCCCGCAGGCCCCCTTGGCTACACCTTC.

The chain employs TRBV29-1 and TRBJ1-4, with D maybe TRBD1 (5 bases). This CDR3 is 12 amino acids long. Germline V CDR1 and CDR2: SQVTM, ANQGSEA. The germline V and J ends were trimmed by 1 base and 7 bases, with 7 bases remaining between them. CDR3 sequence (DNA): TGCAGCGTTGAAGGGCAGGGTGAAAAACTGTTTTTT. This sequence encodes CSVEGQGEKLFF.

The chain employs TRBV5-3 and TRBJ2-2, with a weak D call TRBD2 (6 bases). TRBV5-3 is an ORF, and what it does is uncertain. CDR3 size: 13 residues. Trimming removed 2 bases from V and 6 bases from J, with 8 bases in between. The CDR3 spells CARSFGEAGELFF. CDR3 in DNA: TGTGCCAGAAGCTTTGGGGAGGCCGGGGAGCTGTTTTTT.

The V call is TRBV19, the J call TRBJ2-1; TRBD1 or TRBD2 may be the D gene (6 bases each). V shed 3 bases and J shed 6 bases, with 27 bases lying between them. Germline V gene data show CDR1 as LNHDA and CDR2 as SQIVND (reference sequence). The CDR3 is 19 amino acids. The DNA for the CDR3 is TGTGCCAGTAGTATCGCCGGGGTCGGGCCCCGGGGGCACGGCAATGAGCAGTTCTTC. This encodes CASSIAGVGPRGHGNEQFF.

The chain couples TRBV19 to TRBJ2-2; unclear D gene. Germline loops: CDR1 LNHDA, CDR2 SQIVND (reference sequence). The V and J ends lost 6 bases and 6 bases respectively, with 14 bases between them. The CDR3 is made up of 14 amino acids. DNA for the CDR3: TGTGCCAGTAGAAGGACCGACTTCCCCGGGGAGCTGTTTTTT. Its protein product is CASRRTDFPGELFF.

The chain uses TRBV6-1 and TRBJ1-5, with D possibly matching TRBD1 (5 bases). The CDR3 sequence is 14 residues long. From germline, CDR1 is MNHNS and CDR2 SASEGT. Trimming stripped 2 bases from V and 5 bases from J, with 10 bases between. CDR3 protein: CASSELGAYQPQHF. DNA for the CDR3: TGTGCCAGCAGTGAACTCGGGGCCTATCAGCCCCAGCATTTT.